These 20 T cell receptor beta chains were all obtained from the same sample, sequenced in a study of post-analysis software for immune sequencing data. Study-level points and caveats: TRBV segments more frequent in patients than in controls numbered five and included TRBV5-6, TRBV5-1 and TRBV20-1.

Libraries were made from TCR beta cDNA, and they carried unique molecular identifiers. TCRdb used MiXCR to reprocess the PCR reads, holding one entry per CDR3 protein. The sample lists fewer than 600,000 distinct CDR3 sequences, roughly 46% occurring once. What these receptors recognize is not known. Sequencing was performed on blood. These receptor sequences come from a girl between 5 and 17 years old with multiple sclerosis.

At least ten counts were recorded for this clonotype. The chain couples TRBV9 to TRBJ2-5, with 10 positions matching TRBD2. Trimming took 4 bases from V and 13 from J; bases not matched to a gene: 10. The CDR3 sequence is 13 residues long. The germline V gene has CDR1 SGDLS and CDR2 YYNGEE. The DNA for the CDR3 is TGTGCCAGCAGCATTGGGACTAGCGATGGGTTGTACTTC. This translates into CASSIGTSDGLYF. Looking up the rest from reference TRBV9 and TRBJ2-5 gives the full variable domain: DSGVTQTPKHLITATGQRVTLRCSPRSGDLSVYWYQQSLDQGLQFLIQYYNGEERAKGNILERFSAQQFPDLHSELNLSSLELGDSALYFCASSIGTSDGLYFGPGTRLLVL.

This chain connects TRBV12-3 or TRBV12-4 to TRBJ2-7, with 9 bases lining up with TRBD2. The CDR3 has 14 amino acids. With V trimmed by 6 bases and J by 0 bases, 3 bases remained unmatched. CDR3 nucleotides: TGTGCCAGCAGATATAGCGGGAGCTCCTACGAGCAGTACTTC. As protein: CASRYSGSSYEQYF.

This chain connects TRBV7-2 to TRBJ2-1, with 9 bases fitting TRBD2. V lost 1 base and J lost 6; bases outside the gene matches: 4. This CDR3 is 15 amino acids long. In germline, CDR1 is SGHTA, CDR2 FQGNSA. CDR3 nucleotides: TGTGCCAGCAGCTTAGTGGCTAGCGGGACCAATGAGCAGTTCTTC. This gives the protein CASSLVASGTNEQFF.

V gene TRBV19 combines with J gene TRBJ2-1, with 9 bases lining up with TRBD2. The ends lost 3 bases at V and 8 bases at J; junction bases unmatched: 11. The germline V gene encodes CDR1 LNHDA and CDR2 SQIVND (reference sequence). The CDR3 has 16 amino acids. Written as DNA, the CDR3 is TGTGCCAGTAGTATCTCCGGGACTAGCAGAGACGATGAGCAGTTCTTC. This sequence encodes CASSISGTSRDDEQFF.

This clonotype was seen a few times. The chain has TRBV6-2 or TRBV6-3 and TRBJ2-7; 11 positions agree with TRBD1. Germline values: CDR1 MNHEY, CDR2 SVGEGT. Trimming took 4 bases from V and 5 from J; bases not matched to a gene: 19. This CDR3 has 19 residues. CDR3: CASSFKDRGLTIAYDEQYF. The CDR3 bases are TGTGCCAGCAGTTTCAAGGACAGGGGGCTTACGATAGCCTACGACGAGCAGTACTTC.

Remarks on this clonotype: Germline is not matched at one junction end, which may reflect a read error. The chain couples TRBV5-5 to TRBJ1-1; 12 bases fit TRBD1. This CDR3 has 17 residues. Germline lookup yields CDR1 SGHKS and CDR2 YYEKEE (reference sequence). The CDR3 spells CASTLGTGGYVNTEAFF. The CDR3 bases are TGTGCCAGCACCTTGGGGACAGGGGGCTATGTAAACACTGAAGCTTTCTTT.

This clonotype occurred a few times. This chain connects TRBV7-9 to TRBJ1-3; D unresolved. The V end was cut by 1 base, the J end by 1 base, with 8 bases between. CDR1 and CDR2 (germline): SEHNR, FQNEAQ (reference sequence). The length of the CDR3 is 15 residues. The CDR3: CASSLVARSGNTIYF. Written as DNA, the CDR3 is TGTGCCAGCAGCTTAGTGGCCCGTTCTGGAAACACCATATATTTT.

V and J are TRBV4-2 and TRBJ2-1; D unresolved. The CDR3 loop spans 12 amino acids. Looked up from germline, CDR1 is LGHNA and CDR2 is YNFKEQ. Trimming left V 4 bases short and J 8 bases short, with 9 bases between. CDR3 sequence reads: CASSPKVDEQFF. The DNA for the CDR3 is TGTGCCAGCAGCCCAAAGGTCGATGAGCAGTTCTTC.

This clonotype has a handful of counts. The rearrangement links TRBV6-4 to TRBJ2-5; D assignment may be TRBD1 or TRBD2 (5 bases each). This CDR3 is 14 amino acids long. Germline CDR1 and CDR2: MRHNA and SNTAGT. V was shortened by 3 bases and J by 5 bases, with 13 bases between the two germline ends. CDR3 sequence reads: CASSDVRGEETQYF. CDR3 bases: TGTGCCAGCAGTGATGTTAGGGGAGAGGAGACCCAGTACTTC.

Here the CDR3 DNA reads TGCAGTGCTAGAGATCTTCCGCCCGAGCAGTACTTC. It yields the protein CSARDLPPEQYF. The chain joins TRBV20-1 to TRBJ2-7, with no clear D. This CDR3 region has 12 residues. Germline V lookup: CDR1 DFQATT, CDR2 SNEGSKA (reference sequence). Trimming left V 0 bases short and J 6 bases short, with 9 bases between.

With regard to this clonotype: Compared with germline, one end of the junction differs, possibly owing to a read error. This sequence joins TRBV27 and TRBJ1-2; D remains unclear. This CDR3 contains 14 residues. The germline V gene has CDR1 MNHEY and CDR2 SMNVEV (reference sequence). The CDR3 sequence is CASSSEHRRHGCTF. Written as DNA, the CDR3 is TGTGCCAGCAGTTCTGAACACCGGCGGCATGGCTGCACCTTC.

This chain joins TRBV6-1 and TRBJ2-3, with D unresolved. The CDR3 consists of 16 residues. Germline V gene lookup returns CDR1 MNHNS and CDR2 SASEGT. With 0 bases removed from V and 1 base from J, the gap between germline ends came to 11 bases. CDR3: CASSEAPAIGTDTQYF. DNA for the CDR3: TGTGCCAGCAGTGAAGCACCCGCGATCGGCACAGATACGCAGTATTTT.

This clonotype came up a few times. The chain employs TRBV28 and TRBJ2-4; D may be TRBD1 (6 bases). This CDR3 spans 12 amino acids. Trimming stripped 7 bases from V and 7 bases from J, with 11 bases between. Germline V gene lookup returns CDR1 MDHEN and CDR2 SYDVKM. This CDR3 is CASKATGNIQYF. The CDR3 coding sequence is TGTGCCAGCAAGGCTACAGGGAACATTCAGTACTTC.

The chain links TRBV20-1 to TRBJ2-5; D not certain. This CDR3 comprises 13 residues. Germline V gene sequence: CDR1 DFQATT, CDR2 SNEGSKA (reference sequence). The germline V and J ends were trimmed by 2 bases and 2 bases, with 9 bases remaining between them. The chain's CDR3 is CSARIGRQETQYF. The CDR3 nucleotides are TGCAGTGCTAGAATCGGGCGGCAAGAGACCCAGTACTTC.

The J gene is TRBJ1-2, the V gene TRBV9; no clear D. V lost 0 bases and J lost 0, with 9 bases in between. CDR3 length: 15 amino acids. In germline, CDR1 is SGDLS, CDR2 YYNGEE. Here the CDR3 DNA reads TGTGCCAGCAGCGTAGCTACGACGGCTAACTATGGCTACACCTTC. It specifies CASSVATTANYGYTF.

This clonotype occurred a few times. The chain is built from TRBV25-1 and TRBJ2-1; no firm D call. V lost 1 base, J lost 9 bases, and 10 bases lay in between. Germline CDR1 reads MGHDK; CDR2 reads SYGVNS. The CDR3 is 13 residues long. The CDR3, as DNA: TGTGCCAGCAGTGAATCCTTAAGGTCTGAGCAGTTCTTC. Translating it yields CASSESLRSEQFF.

This clonotype has more than one count but fewer than ten. The rearrangement joins TRBV29-1 to TRBJ2-5, with D possibly matching TRBD1 (8 bases). V was cut by 7 bases and J by 4 bases, with 25 bases left in between. From germline, CDR1 is SQVTM and CDR2 ANQGSEA. This CDR3 is built from 16 residues. The CDR3 DNA reads as TGCAGCGCAGAGGGACAGGTCGCTGGGGGGGGAGAGACCCAGTACTTC. Encoded protein: CSAEGQVAGGGETQYF.

This rearrangement joins TRBV3-1 to TRBJ2-4; 8 nucleotides agree with TRBD2. This CDR3 has 16 residues. J lost 0 bases, V lost 1 base, and 2 bases had no gene match. CDR1 and CDR2 (germline): LGHDT, YNNKEL (reference sequence). The DNA for the CDR3 is TGTGCCAGCAGCCAAGGACTAGCGTTAGCCAAAAACATTCAGTACTTC. Translated: CASSQGLALAKNIQYF.

The chain combines TRBV20-1 with TRBJ2-1; 8 bases agree with TRBD2. The J call is doubtful: the DNA matches TRBJ2-7 better. Germline V gene lookup returns CDR1 DFQATT and CDR2 SNEGSKA (reference sequence). This CDR3 region has 16 residues. CDR3 sequence reads: CSARDRASGSYNEQYF. DNA for the CDR3: TGCAGTGCTAGAGATAGGGCTAGCGGGTCCTACAATGAGCAGTACTTC.

The rearrangement links TRBV7-9 to TRBJ2-7, with D tentatively TRBD1 (6 bases). The CDR3 runs to 19 residues. V dropped 3 bases and J dropped 3 bases, with 27 bases sitting between them. Germline CDR1 and CDR2: SEHNR and FQNEAQ (reference sequence). The CDR3 DNA sequence: TGTGCCAGCAGCTTGGCAGCGGTACAGGGAGACCTTCGTGTCTACGAGCAGTACTTC. Protein: CASSLAAVQGDLRVYEQYF.